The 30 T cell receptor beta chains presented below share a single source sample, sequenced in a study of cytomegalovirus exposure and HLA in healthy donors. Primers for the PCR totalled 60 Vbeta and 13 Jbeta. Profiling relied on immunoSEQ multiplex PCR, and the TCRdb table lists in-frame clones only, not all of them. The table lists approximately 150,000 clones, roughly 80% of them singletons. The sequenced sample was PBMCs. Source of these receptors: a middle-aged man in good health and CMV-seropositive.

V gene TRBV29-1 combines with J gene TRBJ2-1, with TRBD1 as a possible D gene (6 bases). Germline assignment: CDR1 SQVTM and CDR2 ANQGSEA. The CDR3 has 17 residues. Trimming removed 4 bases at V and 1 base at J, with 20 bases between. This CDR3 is CSVGPLYREASYNEQFF. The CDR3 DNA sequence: TGCAGCGTTGGGCCTCTGTACAGGGAAGCTTCCTACAATGAGCAGTTCTTC.

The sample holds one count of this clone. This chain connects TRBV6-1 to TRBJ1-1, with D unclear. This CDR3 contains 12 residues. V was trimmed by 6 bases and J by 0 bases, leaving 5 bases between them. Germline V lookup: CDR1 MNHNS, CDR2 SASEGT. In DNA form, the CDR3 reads TGTGCCAGCAGGGCCGTGAACACTGAAGCTTTCTTT. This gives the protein CASRAVNTEAFF.

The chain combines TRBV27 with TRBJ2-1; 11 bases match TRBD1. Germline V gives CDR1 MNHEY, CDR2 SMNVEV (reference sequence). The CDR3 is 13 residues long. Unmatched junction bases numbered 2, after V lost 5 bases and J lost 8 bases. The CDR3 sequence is CASSEDRGHEQFF. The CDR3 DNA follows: TGTGCCAGCAGTGAGGACAGGGGGCATGAGCAGTTCTTC.

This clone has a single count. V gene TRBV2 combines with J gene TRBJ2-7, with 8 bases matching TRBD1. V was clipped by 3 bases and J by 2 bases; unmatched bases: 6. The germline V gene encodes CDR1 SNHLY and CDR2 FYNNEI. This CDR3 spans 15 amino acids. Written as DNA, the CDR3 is TGTGCCAGCAGTGACGGGACAGGACAGACCTACGAGCAGTACTTC. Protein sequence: CASSDGTGQTYEQYF.

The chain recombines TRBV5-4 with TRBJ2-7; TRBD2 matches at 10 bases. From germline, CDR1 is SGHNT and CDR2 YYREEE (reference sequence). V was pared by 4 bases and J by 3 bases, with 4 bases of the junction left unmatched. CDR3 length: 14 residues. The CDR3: CASSMGLALYEQYF. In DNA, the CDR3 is TGTGCCAGCAGCATGGGACTAGCGCTCTACGAGCAGTACTTC.

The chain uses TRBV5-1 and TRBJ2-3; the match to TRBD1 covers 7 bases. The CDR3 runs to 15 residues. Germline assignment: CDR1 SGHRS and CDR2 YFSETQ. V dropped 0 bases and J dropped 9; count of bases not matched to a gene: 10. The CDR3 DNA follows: TGCGCCAGCAGCTTGGACATCAGGGGGACGAGGACGCAGTATTTT. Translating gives CASSLDIRGTRTQYF.

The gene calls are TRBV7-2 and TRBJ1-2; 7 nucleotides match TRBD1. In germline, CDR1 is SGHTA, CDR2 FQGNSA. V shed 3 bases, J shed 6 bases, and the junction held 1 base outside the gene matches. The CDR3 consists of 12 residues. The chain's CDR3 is CASSFGQDGYTF. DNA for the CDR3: TGTGCCAGCAGCTTCGGACAGGATGGCTACACCTTC.

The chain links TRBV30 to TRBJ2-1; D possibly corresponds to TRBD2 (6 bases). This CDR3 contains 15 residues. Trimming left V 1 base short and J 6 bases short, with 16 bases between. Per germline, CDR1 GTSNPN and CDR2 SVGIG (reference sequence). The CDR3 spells CAWSERLGRRNEQFF. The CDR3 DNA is TGTGCCTGGAGTGAAAGACTAGGAAGGCGCAATGAGCAGTTCTTC.

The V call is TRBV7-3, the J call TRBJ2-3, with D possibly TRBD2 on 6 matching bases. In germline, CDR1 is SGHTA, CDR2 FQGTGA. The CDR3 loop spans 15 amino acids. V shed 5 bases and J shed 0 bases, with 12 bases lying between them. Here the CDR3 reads CASSGTSGSTDTQYF. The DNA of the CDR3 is TGTGCCAGCAGCGGGACGAGCGGGAGCACAGATACGCAGTATTTT.

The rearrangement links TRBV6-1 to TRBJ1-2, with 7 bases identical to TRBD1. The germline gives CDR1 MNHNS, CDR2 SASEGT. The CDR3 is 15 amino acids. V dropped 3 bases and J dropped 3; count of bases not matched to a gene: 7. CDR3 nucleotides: TGTGCCAGCAGTGACAGGGGGAACTTGTACTATGGCTACACCTTC. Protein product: CASSDRGNLYYGYTF.

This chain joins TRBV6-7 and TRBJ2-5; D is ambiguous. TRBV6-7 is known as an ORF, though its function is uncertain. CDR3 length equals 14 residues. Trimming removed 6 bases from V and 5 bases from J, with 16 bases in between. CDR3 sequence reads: CASSLAVSRETQYF. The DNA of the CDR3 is TGTGCCAGCAGCCTTGCTGTCTCGCGGGAGACCCAGTACTTC.

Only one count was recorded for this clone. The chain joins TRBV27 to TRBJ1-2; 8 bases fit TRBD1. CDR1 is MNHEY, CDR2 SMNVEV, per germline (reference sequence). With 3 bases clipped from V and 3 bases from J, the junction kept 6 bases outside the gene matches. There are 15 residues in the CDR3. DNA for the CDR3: TGTGCCAGCAGTTTCCAGGGGACAGGTCACTATGGCTACACCTTC. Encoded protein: CASSFQGTGHYGYTF.

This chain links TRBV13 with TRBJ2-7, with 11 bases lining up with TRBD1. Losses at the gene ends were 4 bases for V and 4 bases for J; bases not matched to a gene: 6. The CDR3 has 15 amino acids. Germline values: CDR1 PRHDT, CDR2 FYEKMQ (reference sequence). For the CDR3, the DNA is TGTGCCAGCAGCTCGGGACAGGGGGTCGGATACGAGCAGTACTTC. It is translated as CASSSGQGVGYEQYF.

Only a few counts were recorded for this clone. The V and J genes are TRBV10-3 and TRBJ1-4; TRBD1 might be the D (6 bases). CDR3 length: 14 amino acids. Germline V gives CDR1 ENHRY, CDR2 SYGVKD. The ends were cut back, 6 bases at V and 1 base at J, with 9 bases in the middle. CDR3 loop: CAISPQGTNEKLFF. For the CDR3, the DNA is TGTGCCATCAGCCCACAGGGAACTAATGAAAAACTGTTTTTT.

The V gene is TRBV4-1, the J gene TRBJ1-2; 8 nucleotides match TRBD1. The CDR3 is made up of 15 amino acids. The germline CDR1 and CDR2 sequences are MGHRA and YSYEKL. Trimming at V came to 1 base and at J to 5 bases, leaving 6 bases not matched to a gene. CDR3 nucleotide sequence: TGCGCCAGCAGCCAAGCACAGGGGGTAGGATATGGCTACACCTTC. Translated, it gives CASSQAQGVGYGYTF.

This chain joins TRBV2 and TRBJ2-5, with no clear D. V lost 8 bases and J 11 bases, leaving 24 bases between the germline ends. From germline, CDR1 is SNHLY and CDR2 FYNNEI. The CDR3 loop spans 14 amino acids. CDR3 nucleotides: TGTGCCAGCGGTTCTATGACGGCCCATACTAAGCAGTACTTC. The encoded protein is CASGSMTAHTKQYF. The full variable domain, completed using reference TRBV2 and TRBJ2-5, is EPEVTQTPSHQVTQMGQEVILRCVPISNHLYFYWYRQILGQKVEFLVSFYNNEISEKSEIFDDQFSVERPDGSNFTLKIRSTKLEDSAMYFCASGSMTAHTKQYFGPGTRLLVL.

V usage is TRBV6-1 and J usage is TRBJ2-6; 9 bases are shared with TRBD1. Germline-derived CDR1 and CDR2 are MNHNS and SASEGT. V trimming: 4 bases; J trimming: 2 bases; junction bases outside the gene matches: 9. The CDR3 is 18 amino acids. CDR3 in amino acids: CASSADRGPSTGANVLTF. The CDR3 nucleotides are TGTGCCAGCAGTGCGGACAGGGGCCCCTCAACTGGGGCCAACGTCCTGACTTTC.

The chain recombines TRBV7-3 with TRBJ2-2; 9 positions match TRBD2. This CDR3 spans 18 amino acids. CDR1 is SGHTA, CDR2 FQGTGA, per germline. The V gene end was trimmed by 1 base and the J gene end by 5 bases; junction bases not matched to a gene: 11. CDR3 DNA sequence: TGTGCCAGCAGCTTAAGGGTTAGCGGGGGCGTAAAGACCGGGGAGCTGTTTTTT. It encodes CASSLRVSGGVKTGELFF.

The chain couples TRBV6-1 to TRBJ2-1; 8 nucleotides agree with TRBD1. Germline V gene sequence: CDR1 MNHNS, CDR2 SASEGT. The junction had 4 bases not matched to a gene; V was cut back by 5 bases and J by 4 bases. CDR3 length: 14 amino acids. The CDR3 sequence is CASSQDREYNEQFF. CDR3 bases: TGTGCCAGCAGTCAGGACAGGGAATACAATGAGCAGTTCTTC.

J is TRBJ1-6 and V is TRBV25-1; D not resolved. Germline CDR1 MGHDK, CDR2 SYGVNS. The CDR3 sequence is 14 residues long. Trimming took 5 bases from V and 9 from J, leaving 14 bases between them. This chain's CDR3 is CASSQGGSGSPLHF. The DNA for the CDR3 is TGTGCCAGCAGTCAAGGAGGGAGTGGTTCACCCCTCCACTTT.

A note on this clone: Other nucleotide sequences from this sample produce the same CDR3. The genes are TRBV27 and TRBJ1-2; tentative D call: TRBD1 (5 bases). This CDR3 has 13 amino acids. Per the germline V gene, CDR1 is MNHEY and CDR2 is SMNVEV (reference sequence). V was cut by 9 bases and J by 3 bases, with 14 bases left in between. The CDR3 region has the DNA TGTGCCAGTAGTGGCGGCAGGGACTATGGCTACACCTTC. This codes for CASSGGRDYGYTF.

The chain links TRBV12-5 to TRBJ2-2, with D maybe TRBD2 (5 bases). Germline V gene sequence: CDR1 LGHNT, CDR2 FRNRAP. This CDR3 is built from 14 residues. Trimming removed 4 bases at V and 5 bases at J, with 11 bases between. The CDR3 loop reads CASGYEGWTGELFF. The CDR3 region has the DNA TGTGCTAGTGGTTATGAGGGTTGGACCGGGGAGCTGTTTTTT.

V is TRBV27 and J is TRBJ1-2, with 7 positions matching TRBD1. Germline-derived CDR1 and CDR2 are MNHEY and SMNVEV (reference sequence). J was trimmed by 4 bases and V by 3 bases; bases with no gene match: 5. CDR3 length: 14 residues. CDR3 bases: TGTGCCAGCAGTTTCGCAGGGGGAGGCTATGGCTACACCTTC. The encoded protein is CASSFAGGGYGYTF.

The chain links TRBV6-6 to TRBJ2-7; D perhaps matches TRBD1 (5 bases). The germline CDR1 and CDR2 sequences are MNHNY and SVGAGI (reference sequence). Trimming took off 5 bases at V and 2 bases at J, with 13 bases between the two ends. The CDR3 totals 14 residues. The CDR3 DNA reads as TGTGCCAGCAGTGTTAGTCAGGGTGCCTACGAGCAGTACTTC. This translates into CASSVSQGAYEQYF.

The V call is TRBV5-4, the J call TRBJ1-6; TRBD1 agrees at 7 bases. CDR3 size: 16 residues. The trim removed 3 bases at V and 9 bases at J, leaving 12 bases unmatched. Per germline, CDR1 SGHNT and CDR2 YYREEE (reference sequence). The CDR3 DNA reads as TGTGCCAGCAGCTACCTAGGGGGCGGAAGCCCTTCACCCCTCCACTTT. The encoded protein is CASSYLGGGSPSPLHF.

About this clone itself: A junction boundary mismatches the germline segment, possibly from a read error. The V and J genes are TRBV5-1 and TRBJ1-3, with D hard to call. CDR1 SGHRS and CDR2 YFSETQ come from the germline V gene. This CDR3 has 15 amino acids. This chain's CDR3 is CASSLLSGSGNTIFF. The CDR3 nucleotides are TGCGCCAGCAGCTTGCTTTCAGGTAGTGGAAACACCATATTTTTT.

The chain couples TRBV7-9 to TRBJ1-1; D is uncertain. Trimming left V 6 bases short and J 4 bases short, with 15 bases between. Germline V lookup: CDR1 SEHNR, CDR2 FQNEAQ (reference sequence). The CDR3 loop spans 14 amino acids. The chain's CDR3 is CASSSGGYSTEAFF. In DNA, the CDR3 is TGTGCCAGCAGTTCAGGCGGGTATAGCACTGAAGCTTTCTTT.

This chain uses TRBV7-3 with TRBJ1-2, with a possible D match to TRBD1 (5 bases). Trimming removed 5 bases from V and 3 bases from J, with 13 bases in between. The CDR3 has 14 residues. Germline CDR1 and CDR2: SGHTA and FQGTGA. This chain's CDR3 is CASSPGGSHYGYTF. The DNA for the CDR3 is TGTGCCAGCAGCCCCGGGGGGTCTCACTATGGCTACACCTTC.

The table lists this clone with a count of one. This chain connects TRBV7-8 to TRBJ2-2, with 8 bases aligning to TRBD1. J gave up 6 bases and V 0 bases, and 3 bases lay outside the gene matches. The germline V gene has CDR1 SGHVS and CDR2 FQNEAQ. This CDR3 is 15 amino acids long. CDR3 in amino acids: CASSLALQGAGELFF. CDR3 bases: TGTGCCAGCAGCTTAGCATTACAGGGGGCCGGGGAGCTGTTTTTT.

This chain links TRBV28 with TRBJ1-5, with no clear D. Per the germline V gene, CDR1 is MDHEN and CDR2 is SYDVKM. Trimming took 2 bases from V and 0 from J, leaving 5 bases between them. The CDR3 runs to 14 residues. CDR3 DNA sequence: TGTGCCAGCAGTTTAGCACTTAGCAATCAGCCCCAGCATTTT. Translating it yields CASSLALSNQPQHF.